These 5 T cell receptor beta chains share one sample of origin, sequenced in a study of T cells in Graves' hyperthyroidism and ophthalmopathy. Authors of the study amplified TCR beta CDR3 regions from RNA transcripts. HTBI primers were used for first-round RT-PCR of the TCR CDR3. TCRdb fed the multiplex PCR reads into MiXCR, producing one record per CDR3 protein. The data contain about 290,000 distinct CDR3 sequences, around 17% of them seen just once; the ten biggest clones take up approximately 31%. The sample comprised blood. These receptors were collected from a man younger than 45 with Graves' hyperthyroidism.

This clonotype was found many times. The chain combines TRBV2 with TRBJ1-5; D gene uncertain. Looked up from germline, CDR1 is SNHLY and CDR2 is FYNNEI. CDR3 size: 14 residues. V was trimmed by 3 bases and J by 4 bases, leaving 10 bases between them. CDR3 nucleotide sequence: TGTGCCAGCAGTGAGATGTTAGGAAATCAGCCCCAGCATTTT. Amino acids: CASSEMLGNQPQHF.

This clonotype was seen many times. The chain is built from TRBV12-5 and TRBJ2-5; perhaps TRBD1 as D (6 bases). Trimming cost V 5 bases and J 4 bases, with 14 bases left between them. The germline V gene encodes CDR1 LGHNT and CDR2 FRNRAP. The CDR3 extends over 14 amino acids. CDR3 sequence (DNA): TGTGCTAGTGGTGCGAGCGGACAGAGAGAGACCCAGTACTTC. The encoded protein is CASGASGQRETQYF.

A note on this clonotype: A much larger clone lies a single base off, so this may be a read error. This rearrangement joins TRBV13 to TRBJ1-1; D gene ambiguous. V was clipped by 5 bases and J by 4 bases, with 14 bases between them. The CDR3 totals 14 residues. Germline CDR1 is PRHDT and CDR2 is FYEKMQ (reference sequence). The CDR3 DNA sequence: TGTGCCAGCAGCCCCGTTCGTGGGATCACTGAAGCTTTCTTT. Its protein product is CASSPVRGITEAFF. Combining the CDR3 with reference TRBV13 and TRBJ1-1 gives the whole variable domain AAGVIQSPRHLIKEKRETATLKCYPIPRHDTVYWYQQGPGQDPQFLISFYEKMQSDKGSIPDRFSAQQFSDYHSELNMSSLELGDSALYFCASSPVRGITEAFFGQGTRLTVV.

This clonotype was detected many times. The rearrangement links TRBV7-9 to TRBJ2-7; 10 nucleotides match TRBD1. Germline V gives CDR1 SEHNR, CDR2 FQNEAQ (reference sequence). The CDR3 has 15 residues. After removal of 5 bases from V and 5 bases from J, the junction contained 9 bases not matched to a gene. CDR3 amino acids: CASSHWDRGRDEQYF. CDR3 coding DNA: TGTGCCAGCAGCCATTGGGACAGGGGAAGGGACGAGCAGTACTTC.

This clonotype was seen at least ten times. This chain uses TRBV24-1 with TRBJ1-5; a weak D match, TRBD1 (5 bases). CDR1 is KGHDR, CDR2 SFDVKD, per germline. This CDR3 is built from 15 residues. V was shortened by 3 bases and J by 2 bases, with 10 bases between the two germline ends. The DNA for the CDR3 is TGTGCCACCAGTGATCAGACAGTCGGCAATCAGCCCCAGCATTTT. Translating gives CATSDQTVGNQPQHF.